This T cell receptor beta chain was documented in a study of T cell repertoires in cytomegalovirus infection. TCRdb itself ran the reads through MiXCR, one entry per CDR3 protein. The sample consists of 150,000 to 200,000 distinct CDR3 sequences, roughly an eighth of them appearing once. This clonotype was found a few times. Its antigen is undetermined. The CDR3 has 14 residues. Germline values: CDR1 SNHLY, CDR2 FYNNEI. Trimming stripped 6 bases from V and 8 bases from J, with 17 bases between. Study-wide points: The study identified carriers of CMV plus the relevant HLA from cumulative public TCR beta family frequency.

The gene calls are TRBV2 and TRBJ2-1, with D perhaps TRBD2 (6 bases). Sequencing used PBMCs. This clonotype originated in a human donor in good health (CMV status not recorded). Some clones in this sample may be carry-over from other donors' samples. The CDR3 DNA reads as TGTGCCAGCAGGAGGGAGGCAGGGAGCGATGAGCAGTTCTTC. Encoded protein: CASRREAGSDEQFF.